Presented here are 26 T cell receptor beta chains from one specimen sequenced in a study of molecular identifiers for immune sequencing clone quantification (dated by TCRdb to 2016 to 2018). Receptor amplification or capture employed PCR. Sequencing instrument: Illumina HiSeq 4000. TCRdb applied fastp at Q25 and MiXCR to the public reads, then kept only in-frame beta chains. Identical CDR3 protein sequences are pooled into one entry, listed with their most common genes and DNA. The sample includes over 600,000 distinct CDR3 sequences, with 20% observed a single time. The ten largest clones add up to around 0.86% of the sample. The sequencing sample was made of naive CD8+ T cells from blood, with Jurkat cell RNA spiked in. Sample cell subset or site, as interpreted from the label and publication: FACS-sorted CD8+CD4-CCR7+CD45RA+ naive T cells. Source of these receptors: a human donor in good health. Some libraries in this study had Jurkat cell RNA spiked in.

The chain employs TRBV9 and TRBJ2-7, with D perhaps TRBD1 (5 bases). V shed 0 bases and J shed 3 bases, with 13 bases lying between them. CDR1 is SGDLS, CDR2 YYNGEE, per germline. This CDR3 spans 15 amino acids. The CDR3 bases are TGTGCCAGCAGCGTAGGGGCAGGGATTAGCTACGAGCAGTACTTC. Its translation: CASSVGAGISYEQYF.

This clonotype occurred once. The gene calls are TRBV12-3 or TRBV12-4 and TRBJ1-1; no firm D call. Trimming took 2 bases from V and 7 from J, leaving 8 bases between them. The CDR3 consists of 12 residues. CDR3 sequence reads: CASSLLGNEAFF. CDR3 coding DNA: TGTGCCAGCAGTTTACTGGGGAATGAAGCTTTCTTT.

This clonotype has at least ten counts. This chain joins TRBV10-3 and TRBJ2-7; D is ambiguous. The CDR3 extends over 14 amino acids. V was pared by 3 bases and J by 1 base, with 10 bases between. Germline assignment: CDR1 ENHRY and CDR2 SYGVKD. Here the CDR3 reads CAISEVGRSYEQYF. DNA of the CDR3: TGTGCCATCAGTGAAGTTGGACGTTCCTACGAGCAGTACTTC.

This clonotype was detected ten times or more. This rearrangement joins TRBV7-9 to TRBJ2-3, with TRBD2 matching over 7 bases. Unmatched junction bases numbered 2, after V lost 1 base and J lost 1 base. Germline CDR1 reads SEHNR; CDR2 reads FQNEAQ (reference sequence). The CDR3 totals 15 residues. The CDR3 DNA reads TGTGCCAGCAGCTTAGTTGCGGGGGGCACAGATACGCAGTATTTT. Translated, it gives CASSLVAGGTDTQYF.

The chain joins TRBV27 to TRBJ2-7, with TRBD2 matching 9 bases. This CDR3 spans 14 amino acids. The germline CDR1 and CDR2 sequences are MNHEY and SMNVEV (reference sequence). V lost 6 bases and J lost 5; bases outside the gene matches: 8. Here the CDR3 DNA reads TGTGCCAGCAGCACTCTTAGCGGGAGCGACGAGCAGTACTTC. It codes for CASSTLSGSDEQYF.

This clonotype was counted many times. The chain combines TRBV28 with TRBJ1-6; D ambiguous. V lost 3 bases to trimming and J lost 3 bases, with 15 bases between them. Looked up from germline, CDR1 is MDHEN and CDR2 is SYDVKM. There are 17 residues in the CDR3. In nucleotides, the CDR3 is TGTGCCAGCAGTTTTAGGGCAGGATCTTACTATAATTCACCCCTCCACTTT. Protein: CASSFRAGSYYNSPLHF.

The gene calls are TRBV7-2 and TRBJ1-1; D unclear. Trimming removed 2 bases at V and 7 bases at J, with 14 bases between. Germline-derived CDR1 and CDR2 are SGHTA and FQGNSA. This CDR3 has 14 amino acids. The CDR3: CASSLISAGYEAFF. The DNA of the CDR3 is TGTGCCAGCAGCTTAATCTCGGCGGGGTATGAAGCTTTCTTT.

About this clonotype: Since a much larger clone is just one base distant, this may be a read error. The CDR3 carries no conserved terminal phenylalanine or tryptophan, so it likely arises from a read error. The chain couples TRBV5-6 to TRBJ1-1; D is uncertain. CDR1 SGHDT and CDR2 YYEEEE come from the germline V gene. The CDR3 length is 12 residues. Trimming stripped 0 bases from V and 7 bases from J, with 7 bases between. The CDR3 protein is CASSLGPGEAFS. The DNA for the CDR3 is TGTGCCAGCAGCTTGGGGCCAGGTGAAGCTTTCTCT.

The V and J genes are TRBV14 and TRBJ2-5; weak D call: TRBD2 (7 bases). V was cut by 3 bases and J by 5 bases, with 19 bases left in between. Per the germline V gene, CDR1 is SGHDN and CDR2 is FVKESK. There are 16 residues in the CDR3. CDR3 amino acids: CASSQHVGGRGETQYF. Written as DNA, the CDR3 is TGTGCCAGCAGCCAGCACGTCGGGGGGCGAGGGGAGACCCAGTACTTC.

This clonotype has a count of ten or more. J is TRBJ2-7 and V is TRBV30; tentatively, D is TRBD2 (5 bases). Per the germline V gene, CDR1 is GTSNPN and CDR2 is SVGIG (reference sequence). This CDR3 spans 13 amino acids. V dropped 0 bases and J dropped 6 bases, with 12 bases sitting between them. Here the CDR3 reads CAWSVNGGGEQYF. For the CDR3, the DNA is TGTGCCTGGAGTGTAAATGGAGGAGGCGAGCAGTACTTC.

This clonotype appeared many times. The rearrangement joins TRBV20-1 to TRBJ2-7; 11 bases line up with TRBD1. V shed 0 bases, J shed 4 bases, and the junction held 5 bases outside the gene matches. The germline gives CDR1 DFQATT, CDR2 SNEGSKA (reference sequence). The length of the CDR3 is 15 residues. CDR3 DNA sequence: TGCAGTGCTAGAGACGGGGACAGGGGGTTGTACGAGCAGTACTTC. This translates into CSARDGDRGLYEQYF.

This clonotype was seen a handful of times. CDR3 protein: CASSTNRQAAYNYGYTF. DNA of the CDR3: TGTGCCAGCAGCACTAATAGGCAGGCCGCGTATAACTATGGCTACACCTTC. The chain couples TRBV7-9 to TRBJ1-2; unclear D gene. The CDR3 loop spans 17 amino acids. The germline V gene has CDR1 SEHNR and CDR2 FQNEAQ (reference sequence). V was clipped by 5 bases and J by 1 base, with 20 bases between them.

A word on this clonotype: A much larger clone lies one base from this, so it may be a read error. The chain has TRBV10-3 and TRBJ2-7; D is ambiguous. This CDR3 has 14 amino acids. From germline, CDR1 is ENHRY and CDR2 SYGVKD. CDR3 protein: CAISDPGTTYERYF. CDR3 DNA: TGTGCCATCAGTGATCCCGGCACCACTTACGAGCGGTACTTC.

Comments on this clonotype: A much larger clone differs from this one at a single base, so this may be a read error. The chain links TRBV12-3 or TRBV12-4 to TRBJ2-5; tentative D call: TRBD2 (6 bases). V lost 5 bases and J lost 5, with 18 bases in between. The CDR3 runs to 15 residues. In nucleotides, the CDR3 is TGTGCCAGCAGTCCCCCAGCGGGTAAATTGGAGACCCAGTACTTC. It codes for CASSPPAGKLETQYF.

In this sample, this clonotype turned up many times. The chain employs TRBV7-9 and TRBJ2-1, with D perhaps assigned TRBD1 or TRBD2 (5 bases each). The V end lost 4 bases, the J end lost 9 bases, and 13 bases lay between the germline ends. The CDR3 has 13 amino acids. CDR1 and CDR2 (germline): SEHNR, FQNEAQ (reference sequence). The CDR3 DNA sequence: TGTGCCAGCAGCTCCCCCAGGGACGGTGAGCAGTTCTTC. It is translated as CASSSPRDGEQFF.

This clonotype was observed many times. This chain connects TRBV7-9 to TRBJ2-1, with D perhaps matching TRBD1 (6 bases). The CDR3 contains 12 residues. Trimming removed 5 bases at V and 13 bases at J, with 15 bases between. Germline V CDR1 and CDR2: SEHNR, FQNEAQ (reference sequence). CDR3 residues: CASSGLRDTQFF. For the CDR3, the DNA is TGTGCCAGCAGCGGACTCCGGGACACCCAGTTCTTC.

This clonotype appeared many times. V usage is TRBV20-1 and J usage is TRBJ1-1, with D hard to call. V was trimmed by 0 bases and J by 4 bases, leaving 6 bases between them. CDR3 length: 12 amino acids. CDR1 and CDR2 from the germline V gene are DFQATT and SNEGSKA (reference sequence). Written as DNA, the CDR3 is TGCAGTGCTAGAGAATTAGGCACTGAAGCTTTCTTT. Protein product: CSARELGTEAFF.

The J gene is TRBJ1-1, the V gene TRBV4-3, with TRBD1 as a possible D gene (5 bases). The CDR3 runs 18 residues. Trimming left V 0 bases short and J 3 bases short, with 20 bases between. The germline CDR1 and CDR2 sequences are LGHNA and YSLEER. The CDR3 region is CASSQDQGSNVRHTEAFF. The DNA of the CDR3 is TGCGCCAGCAGCCAAGATCAGGGCAGCAACGTCAGACACACTGAAGCTTTCTTT.

In this sample, this clonotype turned up a few times. The chain carries TRBV7-6 and TRBJ2-6; no firm D call. This CDR3 has 18 residues. Trimming pared 0 bases from V and 1 base from J, leaving 13 bases between. Germline lookup yields CDR1 SGHVS and CDR2 FNYEAQ. The DNA for the CDR3 is TGTGCCAGCAGCTTAGCAGGCTTGATTGGGTCTGGGGCCAACGTCCTGACTTTC. Protein product: CASSLAGLIGSGANVLTF.

This clonotype has a handful of counts. The CDR3: CAWTLGNTGELFF. CDR3 DNA sequence: TGTGCCTGGACGTTAGGTAACACCGGGGAGCTGTTTTTT. The chain joins TRBV30 to TRBJ2-2, with unresolved D. The CDR3 spans 13 residues. Trimming removed 4 bases at V and 2 bases at J, with 8 bases between. Germline loops: CDR1 GTSNPN, CDR2 SVGIG (reference sequence).

V gene TRBV24-1 combines with J gene TRBJ2-1, with D perhaps being TRBD1 or TRBD2 (5 bases each). Trimming took 1 base from V and 0 from J, leaving 12 bases between them. This CDR3 has 17 amino acids. Germline V lookup: CDR1 KGHDR, CDR2 SFDVKD. The CDR3 sequence: CATSDFPGLSSYNEQFF. The CDR3 DNA sequence: TGTGCCACCAGTGATTTTCCGGGGCTGAGCTCCTACAATGAGCAGTTCTTC.

This clonotype was found many times. The J gene is TRBJ2-3, the V gene TRBV4-3, with 14 bases identical to TRBD2. The CDR3 spans 21 residues. CDR1 and CDR2 (germline): LGHNA, YSLEER. V shed 0 bases and J 2 bases; nucleotides not matched to a gene: 13. In DNA, the CDR3 is TGCGCCAGCAGCCAAGATAGTATGGGACTAGCGGGAGCCATAAACACAGATACGCAGTATTTT. Amino acid sequence: CASSQDSMGLAGAINTDTQYF.

A few counts support this clonotype. The chain couples TRBV19 to TRBJ1-5, with D unclear. The germline CDR1 and CDR2 sequences are LNHDA and SQIVND (reference sequence). The V end was cut by 4 bases, the J end by 0 bases, with 10 bases between. The CDR3 consists of 15 residues. Here the CDR3 DNA reads TGTGCCAGTAGTAACGGGCTACATAGCAATCAGCCCCAGCATTTT. Amino acids: CASSNGLHSNQPQHF.

This clonotype was picked up many times. The V gene is TRBV4-3, the J gene TRBJ1-1, with D hard to call. This CDR3 spans 13 amino acids. The V gene's germline CDR1 is LGHNA and CDR2 YSLEER. The germline V and J ends were trimmed by 3 bases and 6 bases, with 11 bases remaining between them. In nucleotides, the CDR3 is TGCGCCAGCAGCCACGAACCTGGGTCTGAAGCTTTCTTT. Its translation: CASSHEPGSEAFF.

This clonotype came up a few times. J is TRBJ2-7 and V is TRBV4-1; D unclear. The CDR3 spans 13 residues. V was pared by 1 base and J by 1 base, with 5 bases between. The germline V gene has CDR1 MGHRA and CDR2 YSYEKL. The CDR3 reads CASSQVKSYEQYF. The CDR3 nucleotides are TGCGCCAGCAGCCAAGTGAAGTCCTACGAGCAGTACTTC.

This clonotype was observed at least ten times. This chain connects TRBV3-1 to TRBJ2-7, with TRBD1 matching 7 bases. The CDR3 length is 15 residues. Germline V gene lookup returns CDR1 LGHDT and CDR2 YNNKEL (reference sequence). J lost 3 bases, V lost 2 bases, and 7 bases had no gene match. The CDR3 DNA reads as TGTGCCAGCAGCCAACGACTCGGACAGGACTACGAGCAGTACTTC. Translation: CASSQRLGQDYEQYF.